This T cell receptor (beta chain) was profiled in a study of early T cells in non-severe SARS-CoV-2 infection. This clonotype turned up a few times. TCRdb fed the 5' RACE reads into MiXCR, producing one record per CDR3 protein. The data contain tens of thousands of distinct CDR3 sequences, roughly 10% of them singletons. V was shortened by 0 bases and J by 8 bases, with 7 bases between the two germline ends. The CDR3 consists of 12 residues. Germline V gene sequence: CDR1 SEHNR, CDR2 FQNEAQ (reference sequence). V usage is TRBV7-9 and J usage is TRBJ1-1; a weak D match, TRBD1 (5 bases). The material sequenced was whole blood. The sequence was collected from an adult who was a healthcare worker with PCR-confirmed SARS-CoV-2 infection or an uninfected control (not recorded which). CDR3 in amino acids: CASSLAREEAFF. CDR3 bases: TGTGCCAGCAGCTTAGCCAGGGAGGAAGCTTTCTTT. The full variable domain, rest sourced from reference TRBV7-9 and TRBJ1-1, is DTGVSQNPRHKITKRGQNVTFRCDPISEHNRLYWYRQTLGQGPEFLTYFQNEAQLEKSRLLSDRFSAERPKGSFSTLEIQRTEQGDSAMYLCASSLAREEAFFGQGTRLTVV.